One and the same sample provided the 9 T cell receptor beta chains below, sequenced in a study of T cell responses to AZD1222 COVID-19 vaccine. Data came from immunoSEQ multiplex PCR; TCRdb stores just in-frame clones and leaves some out. Found here are approximately 94,000 clones, 80% to 95% of them singletons; the top ten hold 1.5% to 2%. Specimen: peripheral blood, collected on day 0 of AZD1222 vaccination. These receptors were obtained from an adult in good health.

The chain is built from TRBV5-5 and TRBJ1-1; the D gene is possibly TRBD1 (5 bases). The CDR3 runs to 12 residues. The V end was cut by 1 base, the J end by 7 bases, with 8 bases between. The germline V gene has CDR1 SGHKS and CDR2 YYEKEE (reference sequence). CDR3 sequence (DNA): TGTGCCAGCAGCTTGTTGGGGGATGAAGCTTTCTTT. Its protein product is CASSLLGDEAFF.

The chain joins TRBV6-5 to TRBJ1-5, with D tentatively TRBD1 (5 bases). V lost 6 bases to trimming and J lost 6 bases, with 12 bases between them. Looked up from germline, CDR1 is MNHEY and CDR2 is SVGAGI. This CDR3 contains 13 residues. CDR3 coding DNA: TGTGCCAGCAGGGGCAGGGAGAGTCAGCCCCAGCATTTT. Translation: CASRGRESQPQHF.

The J gene is TRBJ1-6, the V gene TRBV6-5; TRBD1 agrees at 9 bases. This CDR3 has 14 residues. The germline V gene encodes CDR1 MNHEY and CDR2 SVGAGI. V lost 7 bases to trimming and J lost 10 bases; unmatched junction nucleotides: 8. The CDR3 spells CASTRDREGSPLHF. In nucleotides, the CDR3 is TGTGCCAGCACCCGGGACAGGGAAGGCTCACCCCTCCACTTT.

The gene calls are TRBV4-1 and TRBJ2-7; possible D gene TRBD1, 5 bases. CDR1 and CDR2 (germline): MGHRA, YSYEKL. This CDR3 comprises 15 residues. Trimming shortened V by 2 bases and J by 2 bases, and 13 bases separated the two germline ends. This chain's CDR3 is CASSQLDSETYEQYF. CDR3 sequence (DNA): TGCGCCAGCAGCCAATTAGACAGTGAAACCTACGAGCAGTACTTC.

The rearrangement uses TRBV7-3 and TRBJ2-1; no reliable D call. Germline V gene lookup returns CDR1 SGHTA and CDR2 FQGTGA. The V and J ends lost 2 bases and 2 bases respectively, with 7 bases between them. The CDR3 covers 14 residues. CDR3 residues: CASSLEKPYNEQFF. The CDR3 coding sequence is TGTGCCAGCAGCTTAGAAAAACCCTACAATGAGCAGTTCTTC. The whole variable domain, remainder taken from reference TRBV7-3 and TRBJ2-1, is GAGVSQTPSNKVTEKGKYVELRCDPISGHTALYWYRQSLGQGPEFLIYFQGTGAADDSGLPNDRFFAVRPEGSVSTLKIQRTERGDSAVYLCASSLEKPYNEQFFGPGTRLTVL.

This clone was observed once. This rearrangement joins TRBV28 to TRBJ2-1; D is perhaps TRBD1 (5 bases). V shed 3 bases and J shed 7 bases, with 10 bases lying between them. The germline CDR1 and CDR2 sequences are MDHEN and SYDVKM. The CDR3 is made up of 13 amino acids. The CDR3 DNA reads TGTGCCAGCAGTTTGAGACAGCAGAATGAGCAGTTCTTC. Translated, it gives CASSLRQQNEQFF.

This clone was found once. This rearrangement joins TRBV5-1 to TRBJ2-7, with TRBD1 identical over 7 bases. Germline values: CDR1 SGHRS, CDR2 YFSETQ. V was pared by 2 bases and J by 3 bases, with 11 bases of the junction left unmatched. The CDR3 contains 16 residues. The CDR3 region has the DNA TGCGCCAGCAGCTTCTTGATCCGACAGGGTGGCTACGAGCAGTACTTC. This codes for CASSFLIRQGGYEQYF. Drawing the rest from reference TRBV5-1 and TRBJ2-7, the complete variable domain is KAGVTQTPRYLIKTRGQQVTLSCSPISGHRSVSWYQQTPGQGLQFLFEYFSETQRNKGNFPGRFSGRQFSNSRSEMNVSTLELGDSALYLCASSFLIRQGGYEQYFGPGTRLTVT.

The V gene is TRBV5-1, the J gene TRBJ1-3; TRBD1 might be the D (6 bases). Between the trimmed V and J ends, which lost 4 bases and 3 bases, there was a span of 14 bases. Per germline, CDR1 SGHRS and CDR2 YFSETQ. This CDR3 spans 15 amino acids. For the CDR3, the DNA is TGCGCCAGCAGCCAGGACAGTTCAAATGGAAACACCATATATTTT. Translating it yields CASSQDSSNGNTIYF.

V is TRBV28 and J is TRBJ2-7; D is unclear. CDR1 and CDR2 from the germline V gene are MDHEN and SYDVKM. CDR3 length equals 13 residues. V was cut by 2 bases and J by 2 bases, with 7 bases left in between. The CDR3: CASSLAVPYEQYF. Here the CDR3 DNA reads TGTGCCAGCAGTTTAGCAGTCCCCTACGAGCAGTACTTC.